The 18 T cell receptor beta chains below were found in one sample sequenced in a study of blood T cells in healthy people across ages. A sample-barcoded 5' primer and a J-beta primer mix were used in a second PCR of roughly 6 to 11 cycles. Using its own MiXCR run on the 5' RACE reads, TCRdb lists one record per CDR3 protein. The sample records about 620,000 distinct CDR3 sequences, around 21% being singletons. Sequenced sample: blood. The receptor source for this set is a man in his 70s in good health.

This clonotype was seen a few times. The CDR3 is CAWSAGKGGYTF. The CDR3 DNA follows: TGTGCCTGGAGTGCCGGAAAGGGGGGCTACACCTTC. The chain joins TRBV30 to TRBJ1-2; D perhaps matches TRBD1 (5 bases). CDR3 size: 12 residues. Trimming pared 1 base from V and 8 bases from J, leaving 11 bases between. In germline, CDR1 is GTSNPN, CDR2 SVGIG (reference sequence).

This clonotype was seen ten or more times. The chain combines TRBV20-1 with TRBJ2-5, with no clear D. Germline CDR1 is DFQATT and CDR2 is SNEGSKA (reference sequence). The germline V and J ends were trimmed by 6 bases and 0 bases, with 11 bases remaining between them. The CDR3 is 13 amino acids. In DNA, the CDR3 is TGCAGTGCACATCACTCGTACCAAGAGACCCAGTACTTC. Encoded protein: CSAHHSYQETQYF.

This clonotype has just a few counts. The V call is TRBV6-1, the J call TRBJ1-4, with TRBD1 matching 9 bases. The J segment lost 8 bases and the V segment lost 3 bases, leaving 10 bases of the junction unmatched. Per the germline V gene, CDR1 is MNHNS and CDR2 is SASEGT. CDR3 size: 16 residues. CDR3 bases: TGTGCCAGCAGTGAGGGCGAAGGGACAGGGATCGAAAAACTGTTTTTT. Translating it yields CASSEGEGTGIEKLFF.

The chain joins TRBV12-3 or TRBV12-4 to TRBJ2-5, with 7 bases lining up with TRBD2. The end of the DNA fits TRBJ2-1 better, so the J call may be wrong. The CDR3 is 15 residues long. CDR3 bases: TGTGCCAGCAGTCCCACTAGCGCGGGTTCCTATGAGCAGTTCTTC. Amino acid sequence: CASSPTSAGSYEQFF.

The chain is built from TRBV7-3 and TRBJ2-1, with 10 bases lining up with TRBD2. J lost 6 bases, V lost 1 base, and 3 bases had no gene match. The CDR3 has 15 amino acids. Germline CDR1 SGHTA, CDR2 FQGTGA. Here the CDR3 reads CASSLNSGRGNEQFF. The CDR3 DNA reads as TGTGCCAGCAGCTTAAACAGCGGGAGGGGCAATGAGCAGTTCTTC.

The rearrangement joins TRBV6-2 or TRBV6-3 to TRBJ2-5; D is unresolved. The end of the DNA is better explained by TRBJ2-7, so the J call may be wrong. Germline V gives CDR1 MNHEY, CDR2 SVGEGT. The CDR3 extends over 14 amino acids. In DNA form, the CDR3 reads TGTGCCAGCAGTCACTATCTCCCCTACTACGAGCAGTACTTC. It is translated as CASSHYLPYYEQYF.

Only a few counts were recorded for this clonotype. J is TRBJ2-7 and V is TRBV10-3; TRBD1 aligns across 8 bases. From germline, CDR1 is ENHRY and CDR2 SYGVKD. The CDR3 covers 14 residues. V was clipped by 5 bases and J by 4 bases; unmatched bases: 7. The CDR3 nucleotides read TGTGCCATCAGTACCGGGACAGGTGGTTACGAGCAGTACTTC. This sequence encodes CAISTGTGGYEQYF.

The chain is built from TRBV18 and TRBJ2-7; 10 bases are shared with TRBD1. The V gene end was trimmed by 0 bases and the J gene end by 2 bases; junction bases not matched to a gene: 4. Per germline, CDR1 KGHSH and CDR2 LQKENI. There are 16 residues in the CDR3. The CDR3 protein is CASSPPGTGVPYEQYF. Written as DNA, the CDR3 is TGTGCCAGCTCACCACCAGGGACAGGGGTCCCCTACGAGCAGTACTTC.

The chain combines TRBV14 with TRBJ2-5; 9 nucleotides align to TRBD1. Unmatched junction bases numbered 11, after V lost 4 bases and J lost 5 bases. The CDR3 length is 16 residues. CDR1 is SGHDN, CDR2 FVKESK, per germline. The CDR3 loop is CASSLNWDRDTETQYF. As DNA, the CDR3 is TGTGCCAGCAGCCTCAACTGGGACAGGGATACGGAGACCCAGTACTTC.

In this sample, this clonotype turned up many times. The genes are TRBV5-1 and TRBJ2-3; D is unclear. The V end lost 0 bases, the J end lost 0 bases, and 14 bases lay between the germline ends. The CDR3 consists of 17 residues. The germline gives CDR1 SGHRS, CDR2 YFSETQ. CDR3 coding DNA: TGCGCCAGCAGCTTGGCCGCATTGCAGCTTAGCACAGATACGCAGTATTTT. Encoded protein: CASSLAALQLSTDTQYF.

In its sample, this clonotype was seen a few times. The CDR3 DNA reads as TGCAGTGCTAGAGGGGCTAGCGGCGAAACCGATACGCAGTATTTT. Amino acids: CSARGASGETDTQYF. J is TRBJ2-3 and V is TRBV20-1, with 7 bases that match TRBD2. Germline lookup yields CDR1 DFQATT and CDR2 SNEGSKA (reference sequence). V lost 1 base, J lost 6 bases, and 10 bases stayed unmatched. The CDR3 extends over 15 amino acids.

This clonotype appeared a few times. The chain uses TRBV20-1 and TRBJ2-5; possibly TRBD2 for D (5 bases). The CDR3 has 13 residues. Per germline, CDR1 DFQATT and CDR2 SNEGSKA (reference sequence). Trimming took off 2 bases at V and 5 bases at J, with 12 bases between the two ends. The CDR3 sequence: CSARPPSTETQYF. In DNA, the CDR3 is TGCAGTGCTAGACCCCCTAGCACCGAGACCCAGTACTTC.

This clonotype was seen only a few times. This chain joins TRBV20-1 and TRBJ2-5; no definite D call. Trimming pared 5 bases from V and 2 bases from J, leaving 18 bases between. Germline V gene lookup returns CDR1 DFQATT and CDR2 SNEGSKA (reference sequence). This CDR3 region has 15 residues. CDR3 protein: CSAWEVGSLQETQYF. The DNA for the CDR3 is TGCAGTGCTTGGGAAGTGGGCAGCCTGCAAGAGACCCAGTACTTC.

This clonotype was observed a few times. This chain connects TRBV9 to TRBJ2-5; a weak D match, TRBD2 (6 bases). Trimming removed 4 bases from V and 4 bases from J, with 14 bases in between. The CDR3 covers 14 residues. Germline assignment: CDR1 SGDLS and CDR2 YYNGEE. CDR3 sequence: CASSPDGGGETQYF. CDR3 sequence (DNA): TGTGCCAGCAGCCCGGATGGGGGAGGAGAGACCCAGTACTTC. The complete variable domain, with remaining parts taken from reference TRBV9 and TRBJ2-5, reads DSGVTQTPKHLITATGQRVTLRCSPRSGDLSVYWYQQSLDQGLQFLIQYYNGEERAKGNILERFSAQQFPDLHSELNLSSLELGDSALYFCASSPDGGGETQYFGPGTRLLVL.

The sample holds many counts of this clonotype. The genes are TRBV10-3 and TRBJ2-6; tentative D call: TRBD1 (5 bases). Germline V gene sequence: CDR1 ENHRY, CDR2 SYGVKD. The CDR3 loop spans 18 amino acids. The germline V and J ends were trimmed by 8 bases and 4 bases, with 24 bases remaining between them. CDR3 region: CAIRDPEPTASGANVLTF. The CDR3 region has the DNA TGTGCCATCCGAGACCCAGAACCGACAGCGTCCGGGGCCAACGTCCTGACTTTC.

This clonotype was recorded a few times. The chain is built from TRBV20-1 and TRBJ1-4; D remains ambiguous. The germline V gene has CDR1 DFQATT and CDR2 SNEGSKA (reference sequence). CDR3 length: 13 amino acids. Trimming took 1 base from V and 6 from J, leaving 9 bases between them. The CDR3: CSARGGFDEKLFF. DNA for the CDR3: TGCAGTGCTAGAGGTGGTTTCGATGAAAAACTGTTTTTT.

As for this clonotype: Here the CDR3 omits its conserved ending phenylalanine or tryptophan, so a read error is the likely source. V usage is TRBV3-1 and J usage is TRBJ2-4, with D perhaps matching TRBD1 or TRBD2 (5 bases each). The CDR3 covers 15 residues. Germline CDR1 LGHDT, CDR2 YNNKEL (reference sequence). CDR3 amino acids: CASSGGPLAKTIQYL. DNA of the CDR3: TGTGCCAGCAGCGGGGGTCCCTTAGCCAAAACCATTCAGTACCTC.

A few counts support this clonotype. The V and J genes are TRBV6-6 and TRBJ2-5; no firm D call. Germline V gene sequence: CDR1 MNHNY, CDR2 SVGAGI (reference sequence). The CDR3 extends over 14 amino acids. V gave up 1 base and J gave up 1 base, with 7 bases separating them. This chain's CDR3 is CASSYYGSQETQYF. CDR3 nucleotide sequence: TGTGCCAGCAGTTACTATGGAAGCCAAGAGACCCAGTACTTC.